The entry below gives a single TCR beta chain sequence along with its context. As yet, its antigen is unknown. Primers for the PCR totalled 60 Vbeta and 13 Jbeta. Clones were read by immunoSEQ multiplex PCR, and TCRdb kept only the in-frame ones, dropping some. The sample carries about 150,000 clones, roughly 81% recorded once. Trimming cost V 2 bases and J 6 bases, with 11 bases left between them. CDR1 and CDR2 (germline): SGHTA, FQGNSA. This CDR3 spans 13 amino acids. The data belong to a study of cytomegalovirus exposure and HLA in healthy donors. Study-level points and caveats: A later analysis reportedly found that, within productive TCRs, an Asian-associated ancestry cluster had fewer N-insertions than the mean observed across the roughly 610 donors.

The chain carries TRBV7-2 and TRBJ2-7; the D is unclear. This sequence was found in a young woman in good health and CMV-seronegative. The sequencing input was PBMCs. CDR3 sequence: CASSLSRFGEQYF. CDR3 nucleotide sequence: TGTGCCAGCAGCTTAAGTAGATTCGGCGAGCAGTACTTC.